Reported below is one T cell receptor (beta chain). The antigen remains unidentified. The data are from a study of beta chain features in type 1 diabetes. Study-level points and caveats: TCRB CDR3s were moderately but significantly shorter in Type 1 diabetes patients in all four CD4+ subsets. A greater similarity of naive, central memory and Treg TCRB repertoires was seen among patients than among healthy donors.

The CDR3 contains 16 residues. The germline V gene has CDR1 SGHVS and CDR2 FNYEAQ. The V segment lost 2 bases and the J segment 7 bases; nucleotides outside the gene matches: 8. Once sorted, every population was more than 98% pure. cDNA synthesis used the whole RNA isolate, giving expressed TCRB sequences. Profiled with immunoSEQ multiplex PCR; TCRdb holds only in-frame clones, not every one. The data show under 550,000 clones, over 9.5% seen once. The specimen sequenced was naive CD4+ T cells from blood. This clonotype was sampled from a woman aged 18-29 years in good health. The rearrangement links TRBV7-6 to TRBJ1-6; 7 bases line up with TRBD1. The CDR3 loop reads CASSLYPRGKNSPLHF. The DNA for the CDR3 is TGTGCCAGCAGCTTATATCCCAGGGGGAAAAATTCACCCCTCCACTTT. The full variable domain, in which reference TRBV7-6 and TRBJ1-6 provide the parts outside the CDR3, is GAGVSQSPRYKVTKRGQDVALRCDPISGHVSLYWYRQALGQGPEFLTYFNYEAQQDKSGLPNDRFSAERPEGSISTLTIQRTEQRDSAMYRCASSLYPRGKNSPLHFGNGTRLTVT.